These 4 T cell receptor beta chains came from one sample sequenced in a study of HIV-infected patients and healthy controls. TCRdb analysed the 5' RACE reads with MiXCR anew, one entry per CDR3 protein. The table includes 65,000 to 70,000 distinct CDR3 sequences, about a sixth detected once. The specimen sequenced was CD4+ T cells from blood. The source is a human donor in good health.

This chain uses TRBV9 with TRBJ1-1; no firm D call. This CDR3 contains 14 residues. Germline V gene sequence: CDR1 SGDLS, CDR2 YYNGEE. Trimming removed 0 bases at V and 4 bases at J, with 10 bases between. The CDR3 DNA reads as TGTGCCAGCAGCGTAGGGCCTGGCGGCACTGAAGCTTTCTTT. It yields the protein CASSVGPGGTEAFF.

The V gene is TRBV7-7, the J gene TRBJ2-3, with 9 bases identical to TRBD1. Germline CDR1 is SSHAT and CDR2 is FNYEAQ (reference sequence). The CDR3 consists of 15 residues. Trimming at V came to 5 bases and at J to 2 bases, leaving 5 bases not matched to a gene. This CDR3 is CASSPGQGYTDTQYF. The CDR3 bases are TGTGCCAGCAGCCCGGGACAGGGTTACACAGATACGCAGTATTTT.

This clonotype was counted a few times. This chain connects TRBV18 to TRBJ2-7; D remains ambiguous. Trimming took off 3 bases at V and 6 bases at J, with 12 bases between the two ends. The germline CDR1 and CDR2 sequences are KGHSH and LQKENI. This CDR3 is built from 13 residues. CDR3 protein: CASSPSVGVEQYF. The DNA for the CDR3 is TGTGCCAGCTCACCTAGTGTTGGCGTCGAGCAGTACTTC.

This rearrangement joins TRBV12-3 or TRBV12-4 to TRBJ2-3; unclear D gene. The CDR3 length is 15 residues. The V end lost 4 bases, the J end lost 0 bases, and 11 bases lay between the germline ends. The CDR3 sequence: CASSWAETSTDTQYF. The CDR3, as DNA: TGTGCCAGCAGTTGGGCGGAGACTAGCACAGATACGCAGTATTTT.